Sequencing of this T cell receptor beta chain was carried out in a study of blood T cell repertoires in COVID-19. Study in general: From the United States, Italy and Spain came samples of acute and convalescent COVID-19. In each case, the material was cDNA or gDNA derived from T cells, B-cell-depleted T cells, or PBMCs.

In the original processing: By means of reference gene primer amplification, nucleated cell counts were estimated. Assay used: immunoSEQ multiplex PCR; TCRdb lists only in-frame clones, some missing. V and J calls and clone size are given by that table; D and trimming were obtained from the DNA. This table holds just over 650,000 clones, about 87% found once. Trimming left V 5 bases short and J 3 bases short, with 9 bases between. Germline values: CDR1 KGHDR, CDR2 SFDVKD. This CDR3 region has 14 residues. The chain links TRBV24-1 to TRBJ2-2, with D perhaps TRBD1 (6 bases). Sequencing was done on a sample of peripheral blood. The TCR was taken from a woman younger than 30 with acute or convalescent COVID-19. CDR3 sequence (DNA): TGTGCCACCAGTGCACACAGGGACACCGGGGAGCTGTTTTTT. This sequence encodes CATSAHRDTGELFF.